The 29 T cell receptor beta chains listed next were all sequenced from one sample in a study of technical replicates of blood from several donors. The assay was immunoSEQ multiplex PCR, and TCRdb's table has in-frame clones only and misses some. The sample carries approximately 92,000 clones, 95% recorded once. The source material was T cells isolated from PBMCs. The receptors were sampled from a human donor in good health.

The J gene is TRBJ1-1, the V gene TRBV27; D may be TRBD1 (5 bases). CDR3 length: 16 residues. The V gene's germline CDR1 is MNHEY and CDR2 SMNVEV (reference sequence). V dropped 1 base and J dropped 0 bases, with 12 bases sitting between them. In nucleotides, the CDR3 is TGTGCCAGCAGTTTATTTGGACACAATCTGAACACTGAAGCTTTCTTT. Translation: CASSLFGHNLNTEAFF.

The chain recombines TRBV6-1 with TRBJ1-4; 10 bases align to TRBD1. The junction had 7 bases not matched to a gene; V was cut back by 5 bases and J by 7 bases. Germline CDR1 is MNHNS and CDR2 is SASEGT. This CDR3 has 15 residues. This chain's CDR3 is CASSPRQGAGEKLFF. The DNA of the CDR3 is TGTGCCAGCAGTCCACGACAGGGGGCAGGTGAAAAACTGTTTTTT.

V gene TRBV19 combines with J gene TRBJ1-5; D is possibly TRBD1 (5 bases). The CDR3 totals 14 residues. Deletions cut 4 bases from V and 6 bases from J, with 13 bases between. Germline V gene data show CDR1 as LNHDA and CDR2 as SQIVND (reference sequence). DNA of the CDR3: TGTGCCAGTAGTACAGGGTACCCTGGTCAGCCCCAGCATTTT. It yields the protein CASSTGYPGQPQHF.

This chain links TRBV4-2 with TRBJ2-2, with TRBD2 matching over 15 bases. The CDR3 has 17 amino acids. V lost 4 bases, J lost 5 bases, and 5 bases stayed unmatched. Germline CDR1 and CDR2: LGHNA and YNFKEQ. In DNA, the CDR3 is TGTGCCAGCAGCCGGGGACTAGCGGGAGGTGGGACCGGGGAGCTGTTTTTT. As protein: CASSRGLAGGGTGELFF.

The table lists this clone with a count of one. The chain recombines TRBV7-9 with TRBJ2-7; D gene unclear. This CDR3 comprises 12 residues. In germline, CDR1 is SEHNR, CDR2 FQNEAQ (reference sequence). Trimming shortened V by 5 bases and J by 3 bases, and 8 bases separated the two germline ends. The CDR3: CASSPTYYEQYF. The DNA of the CDR3 is TGTGCCAGCAGCCCTACCTACTACGAGCAGTACTTC.

This chain connects TRBV4-1 to TRBJ1-2; TRBD1 matches at 7 bases. CDR3 length: 14 amino acids. With 4 bases clipped from V and 4 bases from J, the junction kept 6 bases outside the gene matches. The germline V gene encodes CDR1 MGHRA and CDR2 YSYEKL. CDR3: CASSRPGTAYGYTF. CDR3 bases: TGCGCCAGCAGCCGACCCGGGACAGCCTATGGCTACACCTTC.

The chain carries TRBV28 and TRBJ2-7; 10 nucleotides align to TRBD2. The CDR3 covers 16 residues. Germline loops: CDR1 MDHEN, CDR2 SYDVKM. Trimming at V came to 5 bases and at J to 3 bases, leaving 10 bases not matched to a gene. CDR3 nucleotides: TGTGCCAGCAGTCCAAATCCTCCTAGCGGGAGCTACGAGCAGTACTTC. This codes for CASSPNPPSGSYEQYF.

The chain couples TRBV5-6 to TRBJ1-2; D is unclear. CDR3 size: 11 residues. Trimming left V 3 bases short and J 4 bases short, with 4 bases between. Germline-derived CDR1 and CDR2 are SGHDT and YYEEEE. This CDR3 is CASSYGYGYTF. In nucleotides, the CDR3 is TGTGCCAGCAGCTACGGCTATGGCTACACCTTC.

V and J are TRBV5-1 and TRBJ2-3; TRBD1 matches at 7 bases. Germline loops: CDR1 SGHRS, CDR2 YFSETQ. Trimming took 8 bases from V and 2 from J; bases not matched to a gene: 8. The CDR3 consists of 14 residues. In DNA form, the CDR3 reads TGCGCCAGTCTGAACGGGACAGCCACAGATACGCAGTATTTT. It translates to CASLNGTATDTQYF.

This chain links TRBV9 with TRBJ2-1, with D possibly matching TRBD2 (5 bases). The CDR3 is made up of 15 amino acids. Germline V gene sequence: CDR1 SGDLS, CDR2 YYNGEE. V was shortened by 2 bases and J by 2 bases, with 11 bases between the two germline ends. The CDR3, as DNA: TGTGCCAGCAGCGTTCGAGGGAGTGCCTACAATGAGCAGTTCTTC. It is translated as CASSVRGSAYNEQFF.

The rearrangement uses TRBV9 and TRBJ2-1, with 8 bases that match TRBD2. Germline loops: CDR1 SGDLS, CDR2 YYNGEE. V was clipped by 6 bases and J by 7 bases; unmatched bases: 15. The CDR3 extends over 16 amino acids. The CDR3 here is CASNKRTGGLVNEQFF. DNA of the CDR3: TGTGCCAGCAACAAACGAACGGGGGGGCTTGTAAATGAGCAGTTCTTC.

The gene calls are TRBV25-1 and TRBJ2-1; 11 bases line up with TRBD2. With V trimmed by 10 bases and J by 0 bases, 5 bases remained unmatched. The V gene's germline CDR1 is MGHDK and CDR2 SYGVNS. This CDR3 comprises 15 residues. CDR3 DNA: TGTGCCACCAAAACTAGCGGGAGCTCCTACAATGAGCAGTTCTTC. Its protein product is CATKTSGSSYNEQFF.

V is TRBV6-4 and J is TRBJ2-1; 7 nucleotides line up with TRBD2. Per the germline V gene, CDR1 is MRHNA and CDR2 is SNTAGT. This CDR3 region has 15 residues. Trimming at V came to 3 bases and at J to 3 bases, leaving 5 bases not matched to a gene. The CDR3 region has the DNA TGTGCCAGCAGTGAGGGAGGGACCCTCTACAATGAGCAGTTCTTC. Amino acids: CASSEGGTLYNEQFF.

The chain has TRBV5-6 and TRBJ2-2; TRBD1 aligns across 9 bases. The V segment lost 5 bases and the J segment 5 bases; nucleotides outside the gene matches: 10. Germline CDR1 reads SGHDT; CDR2 reads YYEEEE. The CDR3 length is 16 residues. CDR3 region: CASREFGDRETGELFF. CDR3 DNA: TGTGCCAGCAGAGAATTTGGGGACAGGGAAACCGGGGAGCTGTTTTTT.

With regard to this clone: The junction departs from the called germline gene at one end, perhaps through a read error. V gene TRBV7-7 combines with J gene TRBJ2-5; 8 bases align to TRBD2. CDR3 size: 15 residues. Germline V gene sequence: CDR1 SSHAT, CDR2 FNYEAQ (reference sequence). The CDR3 DNA is TGTGCTAGCAGCTTAGCCGGGGGGGCGGGAGAGACCCAGTACTTC. It encodes CASSLAGGAGETQYF.

CDR3 protein: CASSLTRAAVGELFF. Here the CDR3 DNA reads TGTGCCAGCAGCTTAACGAGGGCAGCTGTCGGGGAGCTGTTTTTT. The V call is TRBV5-4, the J call TRBJ2-2, with D possibly matching TRBD2 (5 bases). Germline V gene lookup returns CDR1 SGHNT and CDR2 YYREEE (reference sequence). V lost 2 bases to trimming and J lost 7 bases, with 15 bases between them. The CDR3 is made up of 15 amino acids.

The V and J genes are TRBV4-1 and TRBJ2-6; no clear D gene. CDR3 length: 15 residues. V gave up 5 bases and J gave up 0 bases, with 8 bases separating them. CDR1 and CDR2 (germline): MGHRA, YSYEKL. The CDR3 reads CASSFTYSGANVLTF. CDR3 in DNA: TGCGCCAGCAGCTTTACATACTCTGGGGCCAACGTCCTGACTTTC.

V is TRBV19 and J is TRBJ2-5, with 8 bases aligning to TRBD2. The CDR3 spans 15 residues. Germline CDR1 and CDR2: LNHDA and SQIVND (reference sequence). J was trimmed by 5 bases and V by 5 bases; bases with no gene match: 10. CDR3 DNA: TGTGCCAGTAGTGTCGAGCGGGGGCGGGGGGAGACCCAGTACTTC. It encodes CASSVERGRGETQYF.

The chain joins TRBV2 to TRBJ2-1, with D possibly matching TRBD1 (6 bases). The CDR3 runs 15 residues. Germline V lookup: CDR1 SNHLY, CDR2 FYNNEI. V dropped 7 bases and J dropped 0 bases, with 13 bases sitting between them. Here the CDR3 reads CASIEDSSSYNEQFF. The CDR3 coding sequence is TGTGCCAGCATAGAGGACAGTAGCTCCTACAATGAGCAGTTCTTC.

J is TRBJ1-2 and V is TRBV11-3; D is unresolved. Between the trimmed V and J ends, which lost 5 bases and 3 bases, there was a span of 13 bases. Germline CDR1 is SGHNT and CDR2 is YENEEA. This CDR3 is 14 amino acids long. CDR3 nucleotide sequence: TGTGCCAGCAGCCCCGGGTCAGTTTACTATGGCTACACCTTC. This gives the protein CASSPGSVYYGYTF.

The CDR3 coding sequence is TGTGCCAGTAGTATATCCTATCAGCCCCAGCATTTT. It translates to CASSISYQPQHF. The rearrangement links TRBV19 to TRBJ1-5; no definite D call. V shed 2 bases and J shed 5 bases, with 4 bases lying between them. The length of the CDR3 is 12 residues. CDR1 and CDR2 from the germline V gene are LNHDA and SQIVND (reference sequence).

This clone was seen a single time. The rearrangement joins TRBV5-1 to TRBJ1-4; no clear D gene. V was clipped by 0 bases and J by 9 bases, with 9 bases between them. CDR1 is SGHRS, CDR2 YFSETQ, per germline. The CDR3 consists of 13 residues. The CDR3 sequence is CASSLVANQKLFF. In nucleotides, the CDR3 is TGCGCCAGCAGCTTGGTGGCCAATCAAAAACTGTTTTTT.

The V gene is TRBV30, the J gene TRBJ1-2, with D unresolved. This CDR3 comprises 11 residues. The germline V and J ends were trimmed by 1 base and 4 bases, with 4 bases remaining between them. In germline, CDR1 is GTSNPN, CDR2 SVGIG (reference sequence). For the CDR3, the DNA is TGTGCCTGGAGTGGAGGCTATGGCTACACCTTC. Encoded protein: CAWSGGYGYTF.

To note about this clone: Other DNA sequences of this sample code for an identical CDR3. The chain employs TRBV6-5 and TRBJ2-7; 9 bases fit TRBD1. J gave up 3 bases and V 5 bases, and 5 bases lay outside the gene matches. The CDR3 contains 14 residues. Germline lookup yields CDR1 MNHEY and CDR2 SVGAGI. The CDR3, as DNA: TGTGCCAGCAGTCCGGGACAGGGAAGCTACGAGCAGTACTTC. Amino acid sequence: CASSPGQGSYEQYF.

This chain connects TRBV27 to TRBJ2-7; D is ambiguous. Germline V gives CDR1 MNHEY, CDR2 SMNVEV (reference sequence). V dropped 4 bases and J dropped 3 bases, with 7 bases sitting between them. The CDR3 consists of 12 residues. CDR3 sequence reads: CASSSNYYEQYF. Here the CDR3 DNA reads TGTGCCAGCAGTTCGAACTACTACGAGCAGTACTTC.

V usage is TRBV5-1 and J usage is TRBJ2-5; D ambiguous. Germline CDR1 SGHRS, CDR2 YFSETQ. The CDR3 sequence is 12 residues long. The V end lost 2 bases, the J end lost 3 bases, and 5 bases lay between the germline ends. CDR3 sequence: CASSFQEETQYF. The CDR3 DNA is TGCGCCAGCAGCTTTCAGGAAGAGACCCAGTACTTC. Looking up the rest from reference TRBV5-1 and TRBJ2-5 gives the full variable domain: KAGVTQTPRYLIKTRGQQVTLSCSPISGHRSVSWYQQTPGQGLQFLFEYFSETQRNKGNFPGRFSGRQFSNSRSEMNVSTLELGDSALYLCASSFQEETQYFGPGTRLLVL.

Only a few counts were recorded for this clone. The chain links TRBV7-2 to TRBJ2-2, with TRBD2 matching over 7 bases. The CDR3 spans 16 residues. V was pared by 4 bases and J by 1 base, with 6 bases of the junction left unmatched. CDR1 is SGHTA, CDR2 FQGNSA, per germline. The CDR3 DNA follows: TGTGCCAGCAGCTACCTAGCGGATAGGAACACCGGGGAGCTGTTTTTT. This gives the protein CASSYLADRNTGELFF.

V is TRBV28 and J is TRBJ2-1; 9 bases fit TRBD2. Germline lookup yields CDR1 MDHEN and CDR2 SYDVKM. CDR3 size: 17 residues. V was clipped by 5 bases and J by 0 bases; unmatched bases: 8. The CDR3 here is CASSLHHSGSSYNEQFF. CDR3 nucleotides: TGTGCCAGCAGTCTCCATCATAGCGGGAGCTCCTACAATGAGCAGTTCTTC.

The gene calls are TRBV18 and TRBJ1-5; D is perhaps TRBD1 (6 bases). The V gene lost 5 bases and the J gene lost 0 bases, with 11 bases spanning the gap. Germline V gene sequence: CDR1 KGHSH, CDR2 LQKENI. The CDR3 sequence is 15 residues long. CDR3 sequence reads: CASSTGQISNQPQHF. In DNA, the CDR3 is TGTGCCAGCTCAACTGGACAGATTAGCAATCAGCCCCAGCATTTT.